This TCR beta chain appears in the sequencing data of a study of blood T cell repertoires in COVID-19. Germline V gives CDR1 SGHKS, CDR2 YYEKEE (reference sequence). CDR3 length equals 15 residues. V lost 0 bases to trimming and J lost 9 bases, with 19 bases between them. The repertoire was sequenced with immunoSEQ multiplex PCR; TCRdb's copy has only in-frame clones and lacks some. The table has approximately 49,000 clones, around four fifths seen once; the top ten hold around 2.8%. The clonotype originates from a woman in her sixties with acute or convalescent COVID-19. The chain is built from TRBV5-5 and TRBJ2-7; tentatively, D is TRBD2 (6 bases). Sequenced material: peripheral blood. For the CDR3, the DNA is TGTGCCAGCAGCTTGGGCCCCCCGGAGGGTTCGGGGCAGTACTTC. This gives the protein CASSLGPPEGSGQYF.